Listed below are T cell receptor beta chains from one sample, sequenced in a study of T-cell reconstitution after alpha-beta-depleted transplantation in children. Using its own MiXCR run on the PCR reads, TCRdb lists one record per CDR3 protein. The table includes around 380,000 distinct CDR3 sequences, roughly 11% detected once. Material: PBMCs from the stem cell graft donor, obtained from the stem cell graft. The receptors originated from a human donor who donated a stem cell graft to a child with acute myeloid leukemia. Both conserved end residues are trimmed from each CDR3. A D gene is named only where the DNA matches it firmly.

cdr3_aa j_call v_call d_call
SVEWGRTSEYNEQF TRBJ2-1 TRBV29-1 TRBD2
ASSLGRTSGANVLT TRBJ2-6 TRBV11-2 .
ASSLADQETQY TRBJ2-5 TRBV5-4 .
SARTTGPPNTGELF TRBJ2-2 TRBV20-1 .
SASQFGTSGGTDTQY TRBJ2-3 TRBV20-1 TRBD2
AISRTGSQETQY TRBJ2-5 TRBV10-3 .
ASGRTSGVTDTQY TRBJ2-3 TRBV2 TRBD2
ASSLTPGTGIGITGELF TRBJ2-2 TRBV7-8 TRBD1
ASSPLGGPAF TRBJ1-1 TRBV7-3 .
ASSHGQGYTEAF TRBJ1-1 TRBV4-2 TRBD1